This TCR beta chain originates from a study of response to subunit inactivated influenza vaccine. This clonotype was counted a few times. The CDR3 has 13 amino acids. Trimming removed 5 bases from V and 0 bases from J, with 8 bases in between. The germline CDR1 and CDR2 sequences are SGHTA and FQGNSA. MiXCR, run by TCRdb on the RT-PCR reads, gives a single entry per CDR3 protein. This table has some 550,000 distinct CDR3 sequences, approximately 24% appearing once. This sample was shared with a second study, whose subject was T cells expressing NK-cell markers. That publication notes: With UMIs, 5'RACE template switching was used to make TCR beta cDNA. With respect to HCMV, most of the eight sequenced donors were seropositive, and one was seronegative. Where four donors were concerned, these clonotypes also led the CD3+CD56-NKG2C+ fraction.

J is TRBJ2-7 and V is TRBV7-2; weak D call: TRBD2 (6 bases). The sequencing here drew on CD4+ T cells sorted from PBMCs, taken 11 to 12 days after vaccination. The TCR originated in a man over 45 who received an inactivated influenza vaccine. CDR3 residues: CASSGGNSYEQYF. In nucleotides, the CDR3 is TGTGCCAGCAGCGGGGGGAACTCCTACGAGCAGTACTTC.